Shown below are 19 T cell receptor beta chains from a single sample sequenced in a study of OX40 agonist ivuxolimab in advanced cancers. TCRdb's table, derived via immunoSEQ multiplex PCR, lists solely in-frame clones and lacks some. The table records some 47,000 clones, about four fifths of them present only once. Sequenced material: CD4+ or CD8+ T cells sorted from blood, taken in a trial of the OX40 agonist ivuxolimab. The receptors were sampled from an adult with an advanced solid tumor such as melanoma, head and neck, liver or kidney cancer.

The chain couples TRBV19 to TRBJ1-1; 7 nucleotides line up with TRBD1. The CDR3 sequence is 17 residues long. From germline, CDR1 is LNHDA and CDR2 SQIVND (reference sequence). Trimming removed 2 bases from V and 4 bases from J; junction bases left unmatched: 13. The CDR3 reads CASSIRSRAGGGTEAFF. As DNA, the CDR3 is TGTGCCAGTAGTATACGGTCGCGGGCAGGGGGAGGCACTGAAGCTTTCTTT.

V usage is TRBV7-2 and J usage is TRBJ1-2; the D is unclear. V dropped 2 bases and J dropped 2 bases, with 12 bases sitting between them. Germline-derived CDR1 and CDR2 are SGHTA and FQGNSA. CDR3 length: 15 amino acids. The CDR3 sequence is CASSLSGRENYGYTF. In DNA form, the CDR3 reads TGTGCCAGCAGCTTAAGCGGGCGTGAAAACTATGGCTACACCTTC.

The V call is TRBV19, the J call TRBJ2-7; the D gene is possibly TRBD1 (6 bases). The germline V and J ends were trimmed by 3 bases and 4 bases, with 16 bases remaining between them. Germline V gene lookup returns CDR1 LNHDA and CDR2 SQIVND (reference sequence). The CDR3 is 15 amino acids. CDR3 DNA sequence: TGTGCCAGTAGTATGACGCAGGGGATCGGGTACGAGCAGTACTTC. It codes for CASSMTQGIGYEQYF.

The chain employs TRBV10-3 and TRBJ2-7; D remains ambiguous. Germline V gene data show CDR1 as ENHRY and CDR2 as SYGVKD. The ends were cut back, 0 bases at V and 7 bases at J, with 4 bases in the middle. The length of the CDR3 is 11 residues. For the CDR3, the DNA is TGTGCCATCAGTGAGTCGCGGGAGCAGTACTTC. This translates into CAISESREQYF.

This rearrangement joins TRBV19 to TRBJ1-6, with D maybe TRBD1 (6 bases). Per germline, CDR1 LNHDA and CDR2 SQIVND (reference sequence). This CDR3 spans 16 amino acids. Trimming removed 6 bases at V and 12 bases at J, with 24 bases between. The CDR3 sequence is CASSPPGEPIGGPLHF. CDR3 DNA: TGTGCCAGTAGCCCTCCAGGGGAACCGATCGGGGGACCCCTCCACTTT.

V is TRBV5-1 and J is TRBJ2-2; D is perhaps TRBD1 (5 bases). Trimming cost V 0 bases and J 1 base, with 7 bases left between them. Germline lookup yields CDR1 SGHRS and CDR2 YFSETQ. This CDR3 region has 15 residues. The CDR3 protein is CASSLDRWNTGELFF. As DNA, the CDR3 is TGCGCCAGCAGCTTGGACAGGTGGAACACCGGGGAGCTGTTTTTT.

This clone showed up just a few times. The chain is built from TRBV7-2 and TRBJ2-3; D may correspond to TRBD1 or TRBD2 (6 bases each). The CDR3 is made up of 13 amino acids. Trimming left V 5 bases short and J 7 bases short, with 13 bases between. Germline V gene lookup returns CDR1 SGHTA and CDR2 FQGNSA. CDR3 DNA sequence: TGTGCCAGCAGCGCCGGGGGCCCAAATACGCAGTATTTT. This sequence encodes CASSAGGPNTQYF.

The chain has TRBV6-1 and TRBJ2-2; the D is unclear. Deletions cut 4 bases from V and 8 bases from J, with 11 bases between. This CDR3 has 13 residues. The V gene's germline CDR1 is MNHNS and CDR2 SASEGT. The CDR3 protein is CASSGSVAGELFF. The CDR3 region has the DNA TGTGCCAGCAGTGGATCGGTCGCAGGGGAGCTGTTTTTT.

The chain is built from TRBV10-3 and TRBJ2-7; 9 bases are shared with TRBD1. The CDR3 is 16 amino acids. The V gene's germline CDR1 is ENHRY and CDR2 SYGVKD. Losses at the gene ends were 4 bases for V and 7 bases for J; bases not matched to a gene: 14. CDR3 in amino acids: CAISVIGGQGPNEQYF. The CDR3 DNA sequence: TGTGCCATCAGTGTCATAGGGGGACAGGGCCCTAATGAGCAGTACTTC.

V and J are TRBV7-9 and TRBJ1-1; D is possibly TRBD1 (5 bases). The CDR3 length is 16 residues. V lost 5 bases, J lost 0 bases, and 16 bases lay in between. Germline values: CDR1 SEHNR, CDR2 FQNEAQ (reference sequence). The chain's CDR3 is CASSLLGDGMNTEAFF. CDR3 DNA: TGTGCCAGCAGCCTCTTAGGGGACGGCATGAACACTGAAGCTTTCTTT.

This clone was seen only a few times. This chain connects TRBV5-4 to TRBJ1-2; D may be TRBD1 (6 bases). The CDR3 is 13 amino acids. Germline-derived CDR1 and CDR2 are SGHNT and YYREEE (reference sequence). V lost 1 base and J 4 bases, leaving 8 bases between the germline ends. CDR3 region: CASSLQGTYGYTF. The DNA for the CDR3 is TGTGCCAGCAGCTTGCAGGGGACCTATGGCTACACCTTC.

This sequence joins TRBV11-3 and TRBJ1-1; D is possibly TRBD1 (6 bases). The CDR3 runs to 14 residues. The germline V gene has CDR1 SGHNT and CDR2 YENEEA. V was trimmed by 2 bases and J by 1 base, leaving 8 bases between them. CDR3 in DNA: TGTGCCAGCAGCTTATCAGGGGCGAACACTGAAGCTTTCTTT. This encodes CASSLSGANTEAFF.

Of note for this clone: Relative to the germline gene, one junction end is altered; a read error may explain this. The CDR3 DNA reads TGTGCTAGCAGCTTTGGGACCCCTCCTAACACCGGGGAGCTGTTTTTT. Its translation is CASSFGTPPNTGELFF. J is TRBJ2-2 and V is TRBV7-7, with D possibly being TRBD1 or TRBD2 (5 bases each). CDR1 SSHAT and CDR2 FNYEAQ come from the germline V gene (reference sequence). The CDR3 consists of 16 residues.

This clone was detected once. This chain joins TRBV18 and TRBJ2-7, with 8 bases aligning to TRBD2. Trimming at V came to 3 bases and at J to 1 base, leaving 11 bases not matched to a gene. The CDR3 is 17 residues long. CDR1 and CDR2 (germline): KGHSH, LQKENI. The CDR3: CASSPAGGVPGSYEQYF. In nucleotides, the CDR3 is TGTGCCAGCTCACCTGCCGGGGGGGTTCCTGGTTCCTACGAGCAGTACTTC.

The V call is TRBV9, the J call TRBJ1-1; D uncertain. Per the germline V gene, CDR1 is SGDLS and CDR2 is YYNGEE. The V end was cut by 0 bases, the J end by 4 bases, with 10 bases between. This CDR3 region has 14 residues. The CDR3 nucleotides are TGTGCCAGCAGCGTAGCTTTGGTCGGCACTGAAGCTTTCTTT. Its translation: CASSVALVGTEAFF.

The rearrangement joins TRBV10-1 to TRBJ2-4; the match to TRBD1 covers 7 bases. J was trimmed by 6 bases and V by 8 bases; bases with no gene match: 10. Germline CDR1 WNHNN, CDR2 SYGVQD (reference sequence). The CDR3 has 14 residues. This CDR3 reads CASEITGAPNIQYF. The CDR3, as DNA: TGCGCCAGCGAAATCACAGGGGCACCAAACATTCAGTACTTC.

This clone has just one count. The V call is TRBV14, the J call TRBJ1-6; D is ambiguous. The V gene lost 0 bases and the J gene lost 0 bases, with 0 bases spanning the gap. CDR1 is SGHDN, CDR2 FVKESK, per germline. The CDR3 is 14 residues long. Here the CDR3 reads CASSQDSYNSPLHF. CDR3 DNA sequence: TGTGCCAGCAGCCAAGACTCCTATAATTCACCCCTCCACTTT.

The chain uses TRBV6-1 and TRBJ1-1, with D possibly TRBD1 on 6 matching bases. Trimming left V 0 bases short and J 11 bases short, with 16 bases between. The CDR3 runs 14 residues. Germline lookup yields CDR1 MNHNS and CDR2 SASEGT. The CDR3 DNA is TGTGCCAGCAGTGAAGCGCCGGGTCTGGGGGCCGCTTTCTTT. This gives the protein CASSEAPGLGAAFF.

This chain connects TRBV9 to TRBJ1-1; D gene ambiguous. The ends were cut back, 2 bases at V and 7 bases at J, with 15 bases in the middle. The CDR3 spans 14 residues. Per the germline V gene, CDR1 is SGDLS and CDR2 is YYNGEE. Here the CDR3 DNA reads TGTGCCAGCAGCGTCCAGGACGTAGGTGTTGAAGCTTTCTTT. It translates to CASSVQDVGVEAFF.